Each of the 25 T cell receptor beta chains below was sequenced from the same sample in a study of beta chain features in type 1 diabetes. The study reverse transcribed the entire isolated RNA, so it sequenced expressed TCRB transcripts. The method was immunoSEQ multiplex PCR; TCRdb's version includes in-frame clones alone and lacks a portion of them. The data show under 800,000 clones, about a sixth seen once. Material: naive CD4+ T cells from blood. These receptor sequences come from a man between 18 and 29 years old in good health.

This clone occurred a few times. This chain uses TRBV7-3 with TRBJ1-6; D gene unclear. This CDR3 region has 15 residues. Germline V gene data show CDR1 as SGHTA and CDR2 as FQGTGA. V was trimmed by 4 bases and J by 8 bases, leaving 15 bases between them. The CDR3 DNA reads TGTGCCAGCAGCTCGCCCCGGGCAGCGGATTCACCCCTCCACTTT. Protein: CASSSPRAADSPLHF.

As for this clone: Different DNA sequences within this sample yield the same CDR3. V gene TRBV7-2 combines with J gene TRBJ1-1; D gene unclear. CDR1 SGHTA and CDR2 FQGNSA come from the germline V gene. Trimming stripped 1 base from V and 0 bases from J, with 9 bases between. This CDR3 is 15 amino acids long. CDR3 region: CASSLVGVLNTEAFF. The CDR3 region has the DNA TGTGCCAGCAGCTTAGTTGGAGTCTTGAACACTGAAGCTTTCTTT.

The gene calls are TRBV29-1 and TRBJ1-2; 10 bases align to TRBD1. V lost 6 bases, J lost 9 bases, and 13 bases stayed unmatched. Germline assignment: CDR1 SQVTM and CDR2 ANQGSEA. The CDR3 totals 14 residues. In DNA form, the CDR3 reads TGCAGCGTAAGCCGGGACAGGGGTGTAAGAAGCTACACCTTC. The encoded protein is CSVSRDRGVRSYTF.

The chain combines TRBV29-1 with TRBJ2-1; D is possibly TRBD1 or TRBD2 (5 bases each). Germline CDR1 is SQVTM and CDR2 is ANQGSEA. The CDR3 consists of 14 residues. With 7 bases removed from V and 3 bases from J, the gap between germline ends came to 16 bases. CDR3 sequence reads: CSAQRVQGYNEQFF. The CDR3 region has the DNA TGCAGCGCCCAGAGGGTTCAGGGCTACAATGAGCAGTTCTTC.

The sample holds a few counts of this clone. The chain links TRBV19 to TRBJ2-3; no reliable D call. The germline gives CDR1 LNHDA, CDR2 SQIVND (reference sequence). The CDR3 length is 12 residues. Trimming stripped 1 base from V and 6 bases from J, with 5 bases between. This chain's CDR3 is CASSIAPDTQYF. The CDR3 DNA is TGTGCCAGTAGTATAGCGCCGGATACGCAGTATTTT.

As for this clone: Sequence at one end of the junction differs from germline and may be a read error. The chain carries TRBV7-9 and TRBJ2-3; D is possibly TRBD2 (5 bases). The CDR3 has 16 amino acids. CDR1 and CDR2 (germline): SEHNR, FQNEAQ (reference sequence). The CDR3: CASSLVGVASGDTQYF. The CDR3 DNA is TGTGCCAGCAGTTTAGTTGGGGTAGCGTCCGGGGATACGCAGTATTTT.

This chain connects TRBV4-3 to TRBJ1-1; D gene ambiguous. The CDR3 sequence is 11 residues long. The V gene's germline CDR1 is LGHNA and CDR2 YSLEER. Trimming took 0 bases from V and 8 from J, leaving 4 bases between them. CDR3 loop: CASSQDREAFF. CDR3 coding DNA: TGCGCCAGCAGCCAAGACAGGGAAGCTTTCTTT.

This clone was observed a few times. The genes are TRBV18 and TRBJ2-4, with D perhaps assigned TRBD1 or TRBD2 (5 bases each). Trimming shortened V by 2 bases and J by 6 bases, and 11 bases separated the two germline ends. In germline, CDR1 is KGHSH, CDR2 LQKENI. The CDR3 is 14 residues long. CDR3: CASSPGGPGNIQYF. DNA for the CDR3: TGTGCCAGCTCACCAGGGGGACCGGGAAACATTCAGTACTTC.

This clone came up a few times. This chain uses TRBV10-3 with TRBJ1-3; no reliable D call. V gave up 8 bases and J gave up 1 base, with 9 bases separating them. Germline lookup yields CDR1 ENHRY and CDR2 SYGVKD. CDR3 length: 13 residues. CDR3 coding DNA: TGTGCCATCTCTAGGACTTCTGGAAACACCATATATTTT. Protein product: CAISRTSGNTIYF.

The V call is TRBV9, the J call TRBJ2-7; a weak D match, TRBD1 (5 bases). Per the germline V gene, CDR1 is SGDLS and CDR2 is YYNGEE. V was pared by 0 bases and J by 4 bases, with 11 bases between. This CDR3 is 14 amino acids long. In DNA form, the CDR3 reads TGTGCCAGCAGCGTAGGAAGGCAGGGATACGAGCAGTACTTC. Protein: CASSVGRQGYEQYF.

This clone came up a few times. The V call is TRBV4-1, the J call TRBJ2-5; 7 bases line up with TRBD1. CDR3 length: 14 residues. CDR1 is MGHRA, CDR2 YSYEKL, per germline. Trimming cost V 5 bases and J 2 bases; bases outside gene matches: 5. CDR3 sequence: CASSFRDRQETQYF. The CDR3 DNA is TGCGCCAGCAGCTTTCGGGACAGACAAGAGACCCAGTACTTC.

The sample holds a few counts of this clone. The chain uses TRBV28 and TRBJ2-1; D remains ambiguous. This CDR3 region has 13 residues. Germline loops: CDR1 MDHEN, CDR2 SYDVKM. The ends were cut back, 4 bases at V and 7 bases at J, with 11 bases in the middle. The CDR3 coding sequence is TGTGCCAGCAGTTCCCCAACGTTTAATGAGCAGTTCTTC. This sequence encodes CASSSPTFNEQFF. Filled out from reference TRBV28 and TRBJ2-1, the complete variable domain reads DVKVTQSSRYLVKRTGEKVFLECVQDMDHENMFWYRQDPGLGLRLIYFSYDVKMKEKGDIPEGYSVSREKKERFSLILESASTNQTSMYLCASSSPTFNEQFFGPGTRLTVL.

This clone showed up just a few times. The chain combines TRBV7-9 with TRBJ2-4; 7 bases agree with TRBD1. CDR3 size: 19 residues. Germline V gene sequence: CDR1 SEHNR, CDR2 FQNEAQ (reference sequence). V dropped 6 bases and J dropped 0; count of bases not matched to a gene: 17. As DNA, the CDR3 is TGTGCCAGCAGTCTTTCACCGACAGGGACAACCGTAGCCAAAAACATTCAGTACTTC. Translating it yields CASSLSPTGTTVAKNIQYF.

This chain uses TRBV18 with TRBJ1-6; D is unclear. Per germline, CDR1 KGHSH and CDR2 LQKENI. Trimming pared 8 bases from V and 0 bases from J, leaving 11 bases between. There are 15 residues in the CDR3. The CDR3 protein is CASQLLGSYNSPLHF. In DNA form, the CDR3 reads TGTGCCAGCCAACTGTTGGGCTCCTATAATTCACCCCTCCACTTT. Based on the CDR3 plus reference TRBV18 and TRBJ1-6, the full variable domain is NAGVMQNPRHLVRRRGQEARLRCSPMKGHSHVYWYRQLPEEGLKFMVYLQKENIIDESGMPKERFSAEFPKEGPSILRIQQVVRGDSAAYFCASQLLGSYNSPLHFGNGTRLTVT.

The CDR3 here is CASSKPKPSRREAKNTGELFF. CDR3 coding DNA: TGTGCCAGCAGCAAACCCAAACCCTCCCGTCGGGAGGCCAAGAACACCGGGGAGCTGTTTTTT. The chain employs TRBV21-1 and TRBJ2-2; the table's TRBD2 call for D was not verified on the DNA. TRBV21-1 is a recognized pseudogene. This CDR3 spans 21 amino acids.

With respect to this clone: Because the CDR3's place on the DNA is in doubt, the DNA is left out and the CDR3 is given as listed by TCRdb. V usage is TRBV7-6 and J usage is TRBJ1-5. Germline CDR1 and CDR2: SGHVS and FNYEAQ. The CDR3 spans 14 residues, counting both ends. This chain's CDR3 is CASSFGAGNQPQHF.

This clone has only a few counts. CDR3 in amino acids: CASSQEKGLSRGYTF. The CDR3 DNA sequence: TGTGCCAGCAGCCAAGAGAAGGGGCTAAGCCGTGGCTACACCTTC. J is TRBJ1-2 and V is TRBV4-2, with D possibly TRBD1 on 5 matching bases. Per germline, CDR1 LGHNA and CDR2 YNFKEQ. The CDR3 covers 15 residues. V lost 0 bases to trimming and J lost 7 bases, with 15 bases between them.

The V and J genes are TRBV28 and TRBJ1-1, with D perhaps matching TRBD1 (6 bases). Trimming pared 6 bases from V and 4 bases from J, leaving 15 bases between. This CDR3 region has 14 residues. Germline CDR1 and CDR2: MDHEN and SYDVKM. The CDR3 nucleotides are TGTGCCAGCAGACAGCGGCAGGGGTCCACTGAAGCTTTCTTT. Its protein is CASRQRQGSTEAFF. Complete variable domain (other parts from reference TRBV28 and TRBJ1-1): DVKVTQSSRYLVKRTGEKVFLECVQDMDHENMFWYRQDPGLGLRLIYFSYDVKMKEKGDIPEGYSVSREKKERFSLILESASTNQTSMYLCASRQRQGSTEAFFGQGTRLTVV.

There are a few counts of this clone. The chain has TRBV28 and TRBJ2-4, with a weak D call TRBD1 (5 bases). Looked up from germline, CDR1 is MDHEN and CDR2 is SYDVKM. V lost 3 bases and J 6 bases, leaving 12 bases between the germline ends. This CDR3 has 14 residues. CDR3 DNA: TGTGCCAGCAGTTTGGGCAGGGATCGAAACATTCAGTACTTC. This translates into CASSLGRDRNIQYF.

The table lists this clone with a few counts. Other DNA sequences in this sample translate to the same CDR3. The CDR3 sequence is CASSHNYGYTF. Here the CDR3 DNA reads TGTGCCAGCAGTCACAACTATGGCTACACCTTC. The chain employs TRBV28 and TRBJ1-2, with D unclear. The CDR3 runs 11 residues. The V and J ends lost 5 bases and 2 bases respectively, with 3 bases between them. Germline-derived CDR1 and CDR2 are MDHEN and SYDVKM.

The CDR3: CSVDSSPGDTQYF. For the CDR3, the DNA is TGCAGCGTTGATAGTTCCCCAGGCGATACGCAGTATTTT. This chain uses TRBV29-1 with TRBJ2-3; D gene unclear. The ends were cut back, 3 bases at V and 6 bases at J, with 13 bases in the middle. The CDR3 runs to 13 residues. CDR1 and CDR2 (germline): SQVTM, ANQGSEA.

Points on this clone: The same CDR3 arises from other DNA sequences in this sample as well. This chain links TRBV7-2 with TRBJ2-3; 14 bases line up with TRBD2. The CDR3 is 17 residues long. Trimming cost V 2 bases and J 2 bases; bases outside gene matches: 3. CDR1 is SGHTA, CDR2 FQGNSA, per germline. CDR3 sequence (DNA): TGTGCCAGCAGCTTAAGACTAGCGGGGGGGGTCACAGATACGCAGTATTTT. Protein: CASSLRLAGGVTDTQYF. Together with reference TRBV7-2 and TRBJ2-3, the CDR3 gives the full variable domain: GAGVSQSPSNKVTEKGKDVELRCDPISGHTALYWYRQSLGQGLEFLIYFQGNSAPDKSGLPSDRFSAERTGGSVSTLTIQRTQQEDSAVYLCASSLRLAGGVTDTQYFGPGTRLTVL.

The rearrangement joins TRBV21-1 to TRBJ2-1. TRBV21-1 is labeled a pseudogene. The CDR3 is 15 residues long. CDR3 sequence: CASLKGRAPGNEQFF. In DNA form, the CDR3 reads TGTGCCAGCCTCAAAGGCCGGGCCCCGGGCAATGAGCAGTTCTTC.

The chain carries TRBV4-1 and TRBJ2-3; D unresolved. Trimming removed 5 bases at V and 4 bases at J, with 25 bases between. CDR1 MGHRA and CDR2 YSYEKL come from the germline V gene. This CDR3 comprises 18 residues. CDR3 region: CASSSRPRVVGVPDTQYF. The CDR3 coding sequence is TGCGCCAGCAGCAGCCGTCCCCGAGTCGTAGGTGTTCCAGATACGCAGTATTTT.

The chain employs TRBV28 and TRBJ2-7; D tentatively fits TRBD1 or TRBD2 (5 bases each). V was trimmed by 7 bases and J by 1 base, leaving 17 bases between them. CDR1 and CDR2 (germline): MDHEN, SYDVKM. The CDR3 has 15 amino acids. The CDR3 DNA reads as TGTGCCAGCACCCTTTCCGGGACGCTATCCTACGAGCAGTACTTC. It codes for CASTLSGTLSYEQYF.